This T cell receptor (beta chain) was sequenced during a study of T cell responses to AZD1222 COVID-19 vaccine. The V and J ends lost 5 bases and 3 bases respectively, with 11 bases between them. Per the germline V gene, CDR1 is SGHAT and CDR2 is FQDESV (reference sequence). The CDR3 extends over 14 amino acids. Study-wide findings and caveats: It was only after the peak T cell response that any repertoires were sampled. Regions 160-218 and 743-854 held dominance among vaccine-associated CD4 TCRs, which spanned spike.

Comment on this clone: Its target is not known.

Clones were sequenced by immunoSEQ multiplex PCR, and TCRdb holds only the in-frame ones, with some missing. The sample yields 120,000 to 150,000 clones, 85% to 95% seen once. The sequence derives from an adult in good health. The sample in question was peripheral blood, obtained on day 0 of MenACWY control vaccination. The V gene is TRBV11-1, the J gene TRBJ2-1; possibly TRBD1 for D (6 bases). DNA for the CDR3: TGTGCCAGCAGCCATACGACAGGCTACAATGAGCAGTTCTTC. Protein sequence: CASSHTTGYNEQFF. Complete variable domain (other parts from reference TRBV11-1 and TRBJ2-1): EAEVAQSPRYKITEKSQAVAFWCDPISGHATLYWYRQILGQGPELLVQFQDESVVDDSQLPKDRFSAERLKGVDSTLKIQPAELGDSAMYLCASSHTTGYNEQFFGPGTRLTVL.